A single T cell receptor (beta chain) is shown here with its context. Antigen: not known. This record comes from a study of response to subunit inactivated influenza vaccine. TCRdb recomputed calls from the RT-PCR reads with MiXCR, one row per CDR3 protein. The sample records over 800,000 distinct CDR3 sequences, roughly 20% being singletons. Findings of the study overall: The authors suggested that every seasonal influenza vaccination recruits few new T cells.

This CDR3 spans 14 amino acids. Trimming cost V 9 bases and J 2 bases; bases outside gene matches: 5. Germline values: CDR1 LNHDA, CDR2 SQIVND (reference sequence). The TCR comes from a man aged 50 to 59 who received an inactivated influenza vaccine. This specimen was PBMCs from blood, taken approximately 5 days after vaccination. The chain links TRBV19 to TRBJ2-3, with 10 bases lining up with TRBD2. The CDR3 is CASLAGGLTDTQYF. The CDR3 DNA sequence: TGTGCCAGCTTAGCGGGAGGCCTCACAGATACGCAGTATTTT.